The rows below give T cell receptor beta chains drawn from one sample of a study of TIL therapy for anti-PD-1-resistant metastatic lung cancer. Profiling relied on immunoSEQ multiplex PCR, and the TCRdb table lists in-frame clones only, not all of them. In the table there are approximately 57,000 clones, 80% to 90% of which are singletons. The input for sequencing was blood, taken at baseline. All receptors come from a person aged 25 to 85 with non-small cell lung cancer. Each CDR3 is given with its conserved first and last residue. The D gene is left open where the match is weak. Size values are once, few and many counts, or a class for expanded clones, and some rows have none.

V gene: TRBV10-3
J gene: TRBJ1-2
clone size: .
D gene: .
CDR3 protein: CAISEISGPTRRTF
CDR3 DNA: TGTGCCATCAGCGAGATCTCCGGCCCTACACGTCGCACCTTC

V gene: TRBV4-3
J gene: TRBJ2-1
clone size: .
D gene: .
CDR3 protein: CASSQGQGFFNEQFF
CDR3 DNA: TGCGCCAGCAGCCAGGGGCAGGGTTTTTTTAATGAGCAGTTCTTC

V gene: TRBV3-1/TRBV3-2
J gene: TRBJ2-5
clone size: .
D gene: TRBD2
CDR3 protein: CASSQGRTSGGGFQETQYF
CDR3 DNA: TGTGCCAGCAGCCAAGGAAGGACTAGCGGGGGAGGATTCCAAGAGACCCAGTACTTC

V gene: TRBV9
J gene: TRBJ2-2
clone size: once
D gene: TRBD2
CDR3 protein: CASKAGLAGGPGGELFF
CDR3 DNA: TGTGCCAGTAAAGCGGGACTAGCGGGAGGGCCTGGCGGGGAGCTGTTTTTT

V gene: TRBV5-4
J gene: TRBJ2-5
clone size: .
D gene: TRBD1
CDR3 protein: CASSRQGAGETQYF
CDR3 DNA: TGTGCCAGCAGCCGACAGGGGGCCGGGGAGACCCAGTACTTC

V gene: TRBV7-8
J gene: TRBJ2-5
clone size: .
D gene: .
CDR3 protein: CASSRDLREETQYF
CDR3 DNA: TGTGCCAGCAGCCGGGACCTTCGGGAAGAGACCCAGTACTTC

V gene: TRBV19
J gene: TRBJ1-5
clone size: .
D gene: TRBD1
CDR3 protein: CASSKRSRTGVQPQHF
CDR3 DNA: TGTGCCAGTAGTAAACGCTCCCGGACAGGGGTACAGCCCCAGCATTTT

V gene: TRBV28
J gene: TRBJ1-4
clone size: medium-sized
D gene: .
CDR3 protein: CASSLRTPEKLFF
CDR3 DNA: TGTGCCAGCAGTTTAAGAACCCCTGAAAAACTGTTTTTT

V gene: TRBV7-2
J gene: TRBJ2-7
clone size: .
D gene: .
CDR3 protein: CASSRDSYSYEQYF
CDR3 DNA: TGTGCCAGCAGCAGAGACAGCTACTCCTACGAGCAGTACTTC

V gene: TRBV3-1/TRBV3-2
J gene: TRBJ1-6
clone size: .
D gene: TRBD1
CDR3 protein: CASSQAQGGSPLHF
CDR3 DNA: TGTGCCAGCAGCCAAGCTCAGGGGGGCTCACCCCTCCACTTT

V gene: TRBV3-1/TRBV3-2
J gene: TRBJ1-5
clone size: .
D gene: TRBD1
CDR3 protein: CASSFQGEIQPQHF
CDR3 DNA: TGTGCCAGCAGCTTCCAGGGGGAGATTCAGCCCCAGCATTTT

V gene: TRBV7-3
J gene: TRBJ2-1
clone size: .
D gene: .
CDR3 protein: CASSSSSGTNQFF
CDR3 DNA: TGTGCCAGCAGCTCATCCTCCGGGACCAATCAGTTCTTC

V gene: TRBV6-5
J gene: TRBJ2-7
clone size: .
D gene: TRBD1
CDR3 protein: CASSLRDRAYEQYF
CDR3 DNA: TGTGCCAGCAGTCTCCGGGACAGGGCCTACGAGCAGTACTTC

V gene: TRBV13
J gene: TRBJ2-3
clone size: .
D gene: TRBD2
CDR3 protein: CASSLGLAGAVSDTQYF
CDR3 DNA: TGTGCCAGCAGCTTAGGGCTAGCGGGAGCGGTGTCAGATACGCAGTATTTT

V gene: TRBV29-1
J gene: TRBJ1-2
clone size: .
D gene: .
CDR3 protein: CSVEDIRGSGYTF
CDR3 DNA: TGCAGCGTTGAAGATATACGTGGATCAGGCTACACCTTC

V gene: TRBV7-2
J gene: TRBJ2-7
clone size: .
D gene: .
CDR3 protein: CASSFLQIGEQYF
CDR3 DNA: TGTGCTAGCAGCTTCCTACAGATTGGCGAGCAGTACTTC

V gene: TRBV3-1/TRBV3-2
J gene: TRBJ1-6
clone size: .
D gene: .
CDR3 protein: CASSLRVGRTYNSPLHF
CDR3 DNA: TGTGCCAGCAGCCTCCGGGTAGGGAGAACATATAATTCACCCCTCCACTTT

V gene: TRBV6-4
J gene: TRBJ2-3
clone size: .
D gene: .
CDR3 protein: CASSDEAGSSDTQYF
CDR3 DNA: TGTGCCAGCAGTGACGAGGCGGGGAGCTCAGATACGCAGTATTTT

V gene: TRBV6-5
J gene: TRBJ1-1
clone size: .
D gene: .
CDR3 protein: CASSYSGGGLGAFF
CDR3 DNA: TGTGCCAGCAGTTACTCGGGTGGGGGATTGGGAGCTTTCTTT